The clone carrying this TCR beta chain has only one observation. For every subset, genomic DNA was evenly distributed across several immunoSEQ plates. This table comes from immunoSEQ multiplex PCR, and its TCRdb copy is limited to in-frame clones, with some not included. The profile shows under 600,000 clones, roughly 79% of them singletons. Nashville, Tennessee was home to all donors, who were Caucasian adults. The data derive from a study of shared clonotypes between healthy human individuals. The source is a woman in her forties in good health. Some clones in this sample may be carry-over from other donors' samples. The material sequenced was PBMCs.

The CDR3 spells CASSWGTGNTEAFF. The CDR3 DNA is TGTGCCAGCAGCTGGGGGACAGGGAACACTGAAGCTTTCTTT. The gene calls are TRBV5-6 and TRBJ1-1, with 8 positions matching TRBD1. Per germline, CDR1 SGHDT and CDR2 YYEEEE. The CDR3 runs 14 residues. V was pared by 3 bases and J by 1 base, with 2 bases of the junction left unmatched.